This T cell receptor (beta chain) was profiled in a study of shared clonotypes between healthy human individuals. Study summary: Researchers assigned three CD4 naive, three CD4 memory, two CD8 naive and one CD8 memory plate to each donor. Points from the study as a whole: Non-shared clonotypes had lower generation probabilities than those shared by all four donors.

On this clone: What it binds is unknown.

The naive CD8 subset, CD45RO-negative cells positively selected for CCR7, excluded terminally differentiated effector memory CD45RA+ cells. After removal of 4 bases from V and 6 bases from J, the junction contained 10 bases not matched to a gene. The CDR3 is 16 amino acids. Germline-derived CDR1 and CDR2 are MNHEY and SMNVEV (reference sequence). Method: immunoSEQ multiplex PCR; TCRdb's copy keeps in-frame clones and lacks some. The sample has millions of clones, under 95% seen once; the top ten hold 1.5% to 2%. The TCR comes from a man younger than 35 in good health. Some clones in this sample may be carry-over from other donors' samples. V is TRBV27 and J is TRBJ2-7; 12 bases are shared with TRBD2. Material for sequencing was naive CD8+ T cells from PBMCs. For the CDR3, the DNA is TGTGCCAGCAGTTCCCGGGCTAGCGGGAGGGGTCGCGAGCAGTACTTC. Translated: CASSSRASGRGREQYF.